The text below deals with one T cell receptor beta chain. Its target antigen remains unknown. No base quality values were provided; no much bigger clone lies one nucleotide off. The CDR3 runs 15 residues from the cysteine to the phenylalanine. The entry retains the CDR3 DNA only, 45 bases that are in frame from base 1. From the germline V gene, CDR1 is WSHSY and CDR2 is SAAADI. V is shortened by 6 bases, J by 0 bases, and the region joining them spans 12 bases. These data originate in a study of somatic mutations in cytotoxic T cells in rheumatoid arthritis (dated by TCRdb to about 2017). In terms of the full investigation: Some T-cell populations stained with V beta antibodies were sorted by flow on a FACSAria II or Sony SH800 to nearly 100% purity, with sorted V beta1+ cells additionally subjected to TCRB sequencing. Whether expanded CD8+ T-cell clones in untreated, newly diagnosed rheumatoid arthritis carry somatic mutations was the study question, and clonality was characterized with TCRB deep sequencing. A total of 65 rheumatoid arthritis patients and 20 to 25 healthy controls underwent TCRB deep sequencing. Patient and control groups had essentially identical median ages. Points the paper makes about the study in general: In 8 of 65 patients the largest CD8+ clone exceeded 20% of CD8+ cells, and several identical CD8+ TCRB sequences were shared between blood and synovial fluid. The slight TRBV07 underrepresentation in patients was not adjusted for multiple comparisons. In patients, CD8+ clonality rose with age (Spearman r=0.49), which was not the case in healthy controls. There was no significant difference in CD8+ T-cell clonality between rheumatoid arthritis patients and age-matched healthy controls. Viral specificity could not be ruled out by absence from virus-specific databases, and the antigen targets of the expanded CD8+ clones remained unknown.

Healthy controls were 20 blood donors whose buffy coats were used, with a median age of about 56 years (range about 20-75) and 55% to 65% female. On an AutoMACS, CD4+ and CD8+ cells were isolated via positive magnetic bead selection, and their purity was verified by flow cytometry. Peripheral blood mononuclear cells were obtained using density gradient separation with Ficoll-Paque PLUS. Nucleospin Tissue or Tissue XS kits were used to extract DNA from CD4-enriched, CD8-enriched or PBMC samples, and a Qubit 2.0 fluorometer was used for quantification. The immunoSEQ assay was applied to genomic DNA for TCRB CDR3 sequencing. Concerning the study's data processing: Nothing other than productive TCRB rearrangements was included in the analyses. Clonality was calculated as a Shannon entropy-based productive clonality index, and a clone was defined by a unique TCRB CDR3 sequence. The template counts of each clone relative to the total templates per sample were used to calculate repertoire overlap between two samples. V-gene usage from TCRB sequencing and V-gene usage measured by flow cytometry were correlated (Spearman r of approximately 0.59). This is the immuneACCESS table as TCRdb keeps it, with only in-frame sequences that have V and J called. A part of the clones is gone; compared with another copy, unresolved V genes explain less than half, and the rest is unexplained. D and trimming come from the DNA, and the V and J calls and clone size come from that table. The sample table shows more than 15,000 clones, and about 70% are seen once. Approximately 20% of the sample is held by the ten biggest clonotypes.

The chain couples TRBV10-2 to TRBJ1-3, with the D segment identity uncertain. The receptor was isolated from an older woman in good health. The sequenced sample consisted of CD8+ T cells sorted from blood. Read as DNA, the sequence is TGCGCCAGCAGAGAGACTGCCGACTCTGGAAACACCATATATTTT. Its product reads: CASRETADSGNTIYF.